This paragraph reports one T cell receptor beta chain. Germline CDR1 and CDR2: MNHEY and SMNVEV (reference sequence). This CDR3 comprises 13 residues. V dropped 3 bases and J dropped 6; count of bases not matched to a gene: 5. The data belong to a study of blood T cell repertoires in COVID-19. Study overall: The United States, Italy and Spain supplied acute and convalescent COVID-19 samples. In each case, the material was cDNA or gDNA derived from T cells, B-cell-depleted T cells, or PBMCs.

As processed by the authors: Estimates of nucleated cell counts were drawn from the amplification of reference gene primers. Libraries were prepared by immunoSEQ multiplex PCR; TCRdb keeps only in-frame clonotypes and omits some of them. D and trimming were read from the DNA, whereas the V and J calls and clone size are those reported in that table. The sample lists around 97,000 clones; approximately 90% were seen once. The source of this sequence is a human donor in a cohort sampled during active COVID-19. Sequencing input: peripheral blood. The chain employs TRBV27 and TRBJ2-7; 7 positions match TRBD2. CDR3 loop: CASSFTGGSEQYF. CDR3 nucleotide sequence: TGTGCCAGCAGTTTTACGGGGGGAAGCGAGCAGTACTTC.